This TCR beta chain was identified during a study of T cell responses to AZD1222 COVID-19 vaccine. Study findings and constraints: The sample set comprised mostly white British donors with more females, and clonal diversity was possibly underestimated. Spike regions recognized by vaccine-associated CD4 TCRs spanned the protein, led by 160-218 and 743-854.

CDR1 is SGHRS, CDR2 YFSETQ, per germline. Losses at the gene ends were 4 bases for V and 3 bases for J; bases not matched to a gene: 4. The CDR3 runs to 14 residues. Sequencing was performed with immunoSEQ multiplex PCR; in TCRdb, only in-frame clones are kept and a portion is missing. This sample yields under 40,000 clones, of which approximately 80% are seen a single time; approximately 4% belongs to the top ten. With respect to this clone: The antigen is unknown.

The rearrangement uses TRBV5-1 and TRBJ2-1; 7 positions agree with TRBD2. The sequence was obtained from an adult who received the AZD1222 COVID-19 vaccine. This sample comprised peripheral blood, obtained 28 days after the second AZD1222 dose. CDR3 nucleotide sequence: TGCGCCAGCAGCCAGCTAGCGGACTACAATGAGCAGTTCTTC. Translation gives CASSQLADYNEQFF.